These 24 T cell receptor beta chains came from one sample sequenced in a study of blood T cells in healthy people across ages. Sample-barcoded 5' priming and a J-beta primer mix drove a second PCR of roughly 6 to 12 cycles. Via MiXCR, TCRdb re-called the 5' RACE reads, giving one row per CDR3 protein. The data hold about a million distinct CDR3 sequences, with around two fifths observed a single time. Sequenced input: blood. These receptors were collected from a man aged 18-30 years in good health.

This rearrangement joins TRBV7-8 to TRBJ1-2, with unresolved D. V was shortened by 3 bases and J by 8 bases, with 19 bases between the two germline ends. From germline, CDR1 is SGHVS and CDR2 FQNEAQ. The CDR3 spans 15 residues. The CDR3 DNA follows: TGTGCCAGCAGCTTGAACAAGGGTGGGTCGGGAGGCTACACCTTC. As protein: CASSLNKGGSGGYTF.

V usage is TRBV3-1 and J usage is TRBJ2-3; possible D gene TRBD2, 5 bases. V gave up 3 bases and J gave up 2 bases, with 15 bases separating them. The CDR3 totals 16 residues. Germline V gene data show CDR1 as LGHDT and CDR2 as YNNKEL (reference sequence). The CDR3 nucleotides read TGTGCCAGCAGCCACCGCCCGGACGGACTCACAGATACGCAGTATTTT. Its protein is CASSHRPDGLTDTQYF.

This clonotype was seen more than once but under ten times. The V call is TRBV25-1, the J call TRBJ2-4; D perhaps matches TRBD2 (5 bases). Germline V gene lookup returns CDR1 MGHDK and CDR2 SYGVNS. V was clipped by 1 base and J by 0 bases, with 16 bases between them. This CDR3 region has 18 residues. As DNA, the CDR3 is TGTGCCAGCAGTGAATCTGGGCGTGACGGACTAGCCAAAAACATTCAGTACTTC. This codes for CASSESGRDGLAKNIQYF.

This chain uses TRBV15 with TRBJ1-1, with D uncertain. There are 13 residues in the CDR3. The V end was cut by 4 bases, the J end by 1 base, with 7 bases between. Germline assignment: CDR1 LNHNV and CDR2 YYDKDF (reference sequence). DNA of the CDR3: TGTGCCACCAGCACCCCCGCGAACACTGAAGCTTTCTTT. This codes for CATSTPANTEAFF.

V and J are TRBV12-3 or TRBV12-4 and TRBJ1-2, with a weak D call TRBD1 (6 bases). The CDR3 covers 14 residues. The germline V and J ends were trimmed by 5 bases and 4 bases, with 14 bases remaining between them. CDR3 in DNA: TGTGCCAGCAGTCCTACGACAGGTAGCTATGGCTACACCTTC. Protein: CASSPTTGSYGYTF.

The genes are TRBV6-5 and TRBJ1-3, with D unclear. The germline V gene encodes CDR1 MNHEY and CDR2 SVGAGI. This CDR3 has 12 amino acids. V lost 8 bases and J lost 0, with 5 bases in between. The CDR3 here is CASQSSGNTIYF. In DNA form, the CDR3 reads TGTGCCAGCCAGAGCTCTGGAAACACCATATATTTT.

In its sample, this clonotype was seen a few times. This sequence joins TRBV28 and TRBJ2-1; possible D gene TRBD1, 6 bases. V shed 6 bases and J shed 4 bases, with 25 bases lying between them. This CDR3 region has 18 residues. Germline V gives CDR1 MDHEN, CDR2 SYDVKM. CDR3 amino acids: CASSPADRYSGSYNEQFF. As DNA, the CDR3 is TGTGCCAGCAGCCCGGCGGACAGATACTCAGGATCGTACAATGAGCAGTTCTTC.

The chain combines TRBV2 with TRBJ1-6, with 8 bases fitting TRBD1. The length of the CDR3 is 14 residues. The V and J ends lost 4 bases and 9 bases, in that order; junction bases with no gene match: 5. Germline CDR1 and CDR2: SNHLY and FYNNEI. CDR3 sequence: CASSGGQDSSPLHF. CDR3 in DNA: TGTGCCAGCAGTGGGGGACAGGATTCTTCACCCCTCCACTTT.

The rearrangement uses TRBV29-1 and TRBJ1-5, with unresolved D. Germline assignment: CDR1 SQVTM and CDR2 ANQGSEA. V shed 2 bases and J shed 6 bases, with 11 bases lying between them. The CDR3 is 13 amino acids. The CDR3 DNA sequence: TGCAGCGTTGAATCCGCTGAGGGTCAGCCCCAGCATTTT. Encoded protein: CSVESAEGQPQHF.

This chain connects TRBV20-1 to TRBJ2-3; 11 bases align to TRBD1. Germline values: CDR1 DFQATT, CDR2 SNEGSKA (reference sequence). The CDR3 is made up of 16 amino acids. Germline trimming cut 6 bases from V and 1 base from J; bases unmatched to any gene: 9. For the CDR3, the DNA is TGCAGTGCCGTCCCTCGGGACAGGGGGGGCACAGATACGCAGTATTTT. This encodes CSAVPRDRGGTDTQYF.

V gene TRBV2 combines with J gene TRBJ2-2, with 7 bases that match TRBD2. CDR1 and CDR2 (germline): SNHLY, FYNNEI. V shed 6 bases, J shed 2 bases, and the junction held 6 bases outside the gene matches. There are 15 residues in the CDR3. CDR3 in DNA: TGTGCCAGCAGCACTGGGGGGGGTAACACCGGGGAGCTGTTTTTT. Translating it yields CASSTGGGNTGELFF.

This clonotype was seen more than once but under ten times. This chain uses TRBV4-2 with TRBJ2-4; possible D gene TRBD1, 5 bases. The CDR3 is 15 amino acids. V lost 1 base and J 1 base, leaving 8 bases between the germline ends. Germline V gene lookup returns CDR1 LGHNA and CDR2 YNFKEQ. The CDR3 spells CASSQAGNAKNIQYF. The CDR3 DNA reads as TGTGCCAGCAGCCAAGCAGGGAACGCCAAAAACATTCAGTACTTC.

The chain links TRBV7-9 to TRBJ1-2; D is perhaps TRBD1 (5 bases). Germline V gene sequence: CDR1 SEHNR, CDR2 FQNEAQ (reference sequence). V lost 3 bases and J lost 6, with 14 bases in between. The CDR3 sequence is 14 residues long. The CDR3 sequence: CASSFASQGDGYTF. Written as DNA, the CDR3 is TGTGCCAGCAGCTTTGCGAGCCAGGGAGATGGCTACACCTTC.

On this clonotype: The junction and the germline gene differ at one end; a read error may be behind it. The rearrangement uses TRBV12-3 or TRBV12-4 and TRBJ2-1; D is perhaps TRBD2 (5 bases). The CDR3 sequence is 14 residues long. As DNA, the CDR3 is TGTGCCACCCGTCGGGGAAATATTTACAATAAGCAGTTCTTC. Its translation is CATRRGNIYNKQFF.

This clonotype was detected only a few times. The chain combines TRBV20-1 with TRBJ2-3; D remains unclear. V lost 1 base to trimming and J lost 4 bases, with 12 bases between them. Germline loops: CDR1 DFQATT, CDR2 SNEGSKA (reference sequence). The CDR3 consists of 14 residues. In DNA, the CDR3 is TGCAGTGCTAGAGTGTCCGCGGACCCAGATACGCAGTATTTT. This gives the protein CSARVSADPDTQYF.

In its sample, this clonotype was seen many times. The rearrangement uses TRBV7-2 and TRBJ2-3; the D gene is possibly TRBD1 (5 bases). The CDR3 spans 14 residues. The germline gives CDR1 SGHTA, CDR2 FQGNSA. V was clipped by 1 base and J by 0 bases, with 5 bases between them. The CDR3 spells CASSLDRSTDTQYF. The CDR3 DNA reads TGTGCCAGCAGCTTAGACAGGAGCACAGATACGCAGTATTTT.

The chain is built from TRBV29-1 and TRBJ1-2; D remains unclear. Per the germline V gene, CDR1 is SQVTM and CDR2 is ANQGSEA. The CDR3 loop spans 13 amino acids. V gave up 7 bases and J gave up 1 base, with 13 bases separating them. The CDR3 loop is CSGDGHRNYGYTF. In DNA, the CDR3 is TGCAGCGGTGACGGGCACCGTAACTATGGCTACACCTTC.

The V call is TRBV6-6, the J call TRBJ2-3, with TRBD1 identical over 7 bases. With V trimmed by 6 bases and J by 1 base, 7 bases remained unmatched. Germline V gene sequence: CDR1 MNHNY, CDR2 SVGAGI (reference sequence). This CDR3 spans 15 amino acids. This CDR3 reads CASRDRLEGTDTQYF. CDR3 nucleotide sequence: TGTGCCAGCAGGGACAGGCTTGAAGGCACAGATACGCAGTATTTT.

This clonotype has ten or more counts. The DNA of the CDR3 is TGCAGTGCTAGAGATGGGACTGGATCCTACGAGCAGTACTTC. It specifies CSARDGTGSYEQYF. This rearrangement joins TRBV20-1 to TRBJ2-7; tentatively, D is TRBD2 (6 bases). Trimming removed 0 bases at V and 1 base at J, with 10 bases between. The CDR3 is 14 residues long. Germline CDR1 DFQATT, CDR2 SNEGSKA (reference sequence).

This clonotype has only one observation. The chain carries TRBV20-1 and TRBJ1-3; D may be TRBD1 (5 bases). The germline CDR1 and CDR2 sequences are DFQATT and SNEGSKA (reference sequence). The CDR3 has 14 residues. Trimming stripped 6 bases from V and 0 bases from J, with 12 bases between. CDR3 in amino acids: CSAVTGSSGNTIYF. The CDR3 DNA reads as TGCAGTGCCGTAACAGGCAGCTCTGGAAACACCATATATTTT.

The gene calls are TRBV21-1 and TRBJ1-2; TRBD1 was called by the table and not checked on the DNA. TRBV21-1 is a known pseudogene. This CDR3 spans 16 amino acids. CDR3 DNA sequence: TGTGCCAGCAGCAATAAGGGACAGGGTAACTACTATGGCTACACCTTC. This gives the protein CASSNKGQGNYYGYTF.

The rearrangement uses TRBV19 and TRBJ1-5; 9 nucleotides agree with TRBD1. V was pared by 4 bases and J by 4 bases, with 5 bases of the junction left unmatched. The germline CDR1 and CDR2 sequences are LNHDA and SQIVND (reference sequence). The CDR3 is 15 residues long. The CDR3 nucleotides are TGTGCCAGTAGTAAGGACAGGGGAGGGAATCAGCCCCAGCATTTT. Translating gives CASSKDRGGNQPQHF.

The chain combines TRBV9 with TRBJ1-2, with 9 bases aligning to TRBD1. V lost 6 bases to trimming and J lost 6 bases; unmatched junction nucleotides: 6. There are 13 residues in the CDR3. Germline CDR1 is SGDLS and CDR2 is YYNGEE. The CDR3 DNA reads TGTGCCAGCAACGCGGGACAGGGAGATGGCTACACCTTC. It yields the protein CASNAGQGDGYTF. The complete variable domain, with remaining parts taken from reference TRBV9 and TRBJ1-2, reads DSGVTQTPKHLITATGQRVTLRCSPRSGDLSVYWYQQSLDQGLQFLIQYYNGEERAKGNILERFSAQQFPDLHSELNLSSLELGDSALYFCASNAGQGDGYTFGSGTRLTVV.

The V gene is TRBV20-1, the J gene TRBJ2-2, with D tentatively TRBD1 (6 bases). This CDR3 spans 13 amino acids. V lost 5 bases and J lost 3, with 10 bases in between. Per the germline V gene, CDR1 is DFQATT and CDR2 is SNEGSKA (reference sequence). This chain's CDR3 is CSAPQGYTGELFF. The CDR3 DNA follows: TGCAGTGCTCCACAGGGTTACACCGGGGAGCTGTTTTTT.